This T cell receptor beta chain appears in the sequencing data of a study of blood T cell repertoires in COVID-19. Whole-study context: T cells, B-cell-depleted T cells, or PBMCs provided the cDNA or gDNA that served as material.

Using immunoSEQ multiplex PCR, the repertoire was profiled, and TCRdb retains in-frame clones only, with some absent. In the table there are 150,000 to 200,000 clones, approximately 83% of which are singletons. V lost 4 bases and J lost 2, with 8 bases in between. CDR3 length: 14 amino acids. Germline V gene data show CDR1 as SGHTA and CDR2 as FQGTGA. This chain connects TRBV7-3 to TRBJ2-2; tentative D call: TRBD2 (7 bases). The sequencing sample was made of peripheral blood. This receptor was obtained from a man aged 60 to 75 with acute or convalescent COVID-19. The DNA for the CDR3 is TGTGCCAGCAGCTCGGGGGGCAACACCGGGGAGCTGTTTTTT. It yields the protein CASSSGGNTGELFF.